This entry features one TCR beta chain sequence. Its antigen is unidentified. TCRdb keeps only in-frame clones here, not all; method: immunoSEQ multiplex PCR. The table lists about 2 million clones, around 96% of them singletons, with around 1.1% in the top ten. This record comes from a study of shared clonotypes between healthy human individuals. Overall study results and limits: It was expected that sequencing depth would affect clonotype sharing among donors. When naive CD4 clonotypes were compared across a handful of donors, approximately 4.9% were shared. It was only blood that was sampled, and tissue repertoires likely differ.

Germline CDR1 is SGHTS and CDR2 is YDEGEE. The CDR3 is made up of 15 amino acids. V lost 6 bases and J 1 base, leaving 16 bases between the germline ends. Cells designated naive CD8 were CD45RO-negative and were positively selected for CCR7, with terminally differentiated effector memory CD45RA+ cells excluded. Healthy adults negative for HIV, lacking recent acute infections or vaccinations, served as donors. This sequence joins TRBV5-8 and TRBJ2-5; D remains ambiguous. The sequencing input was naive CD8+ T cells sorted from blood. This receptor was identified in a man aged 18 to 35 in good health. The CDR3 DNA reads TGTGCCAGCATTCCCCGGTGGGGTTCCCAAGAGACCCAGTACTTC. Translated, it gives CASIPRWGSQETQYF.